What follows are 11 T cell receptor beta chains derived from one specimen sequenced in a study of cytomegalovirus exposure and HLA in healthy donors. The primer mix had 60 Vbeta and 13 Jbeta primers. Only in-frame clones appear in the TCRdb table, and some are missing; sequencing was by immunoSEQ multiplex PCR. The sample includes 120,000 or so clones, 10% of them seen just once. Sequencing was carried out using PBMCs. The receptors derive from a woman between 18 and 29 years old in good health and CMV-seropositive.

The chain combines TRBV5-1 with TRBJ2-1; 8 positions agree with TRBD2. The CDR3 extends over 15 amino acids. Per the germline V gene, CDR1 is SGHRS and CDR2 is YFSETQ. The J segment lost 1 base and the V segment lost 6 bases, leaving 6 bases of the junction unmatched. The CDR3, as DNA: TGCGCCAGCACGGACGCGGGAGGATCCTACAATGAGCAGTTCTTC. Translating it yields CASTDAGGSYNEQFF.

This sequence joins TRBV11-2 and TRBJ1-5; TRBD1 agrees at 9 bases. The J segment lost 3 bases and the V segment lost 3 bases, leaving 6 bases of the junction unmatched. The CDR3 covers 16 residues. The germline V gene has CDR1 SGHAT and CDR2 FQNNGV. CDR3 coding DNA: TGTGCCAGCAGCTTTGGGACAGGGAACGACAATCAGCCCCAGCATTTT. Its translation is CASSFGTGNDNQPQHF.

This clone was seen only a few times. The genes are TRBV7-9 and TRBJ2-5; 7 bases are shared with TRBD1. The CDR3 is 14 amino acids. From germline, CDR1 is SEHNR and CDR2 FQNEAQ (reference sequence). The V gene end was trimmed by 2 bases and the J gene end by 5 bases; junction bases not matched to a gene: 5. The CDR3 DNA reads TGTGCCAGCAGCTTAAAGGACAGGATTGAGACCCAGTACTTC. Its protein product is CASSLKDRIETQYF.

The chain recombines TRBV27 with TRBJ2-4, with 8 bases fitting TRBD1. With V trimmed by 6 bases and J by 5 bases, 3 bases remained unmatched. Germline loops: CDR1 MNHEY, CDR2 SMNVEV (reference sequence). This CDR3 contains 13 residues. The CDR3 DNA follows: TGTGCCAGCAGCACGGACAGGGAAAACATTCAGTACTTC. Translation: CASSTDRENIQYF.

The chain is built from TRBV11-1 and TRBJ2-5; D ambiguous. The CDR3 covers 13 residues. Trimming left V 3 bases short and J 2 bases short, with 7 bases between. The germline V gene encodes CDR1 SGHAT and CDR2 FQDESV (reference sequence). CDR3 DNA: TGTGCCAGCAGCTTCTCGCTACAAGAGACCCAGTACTTC. Amino acids: CASSFSLQETQYF.

In its sample, this clone was seen a few times. This rearrangement joins TRBV15 to TRBJ1-1, with TRBD1 as a possible D gene (5 bases). V lost 5 bases and J lost 3, with 16 bases in between. This CDR3 is built from 15 residues. The germline CDR1 and CDR2 sequences are LNHNV and YYDKDF (reference sequence). The DNA of the CDR3 is TGTGCCACCAGCGGGGGGGGTGGACCCGACACTGAAGCTTTCTTT. Its protein product is CATSGGGGPDTEAFF.

This clone was detected a few times. The chain links TRBV7-2 to TRBJ1-2, with TRBD1 matching 7 bases. Germline loops: CDR1 SGHTA, CDR2 FQGNSA. The length of the CDR3 is 16 residues. J gave up 4 bases and V 4 bases, and 12 bases lay outside the gene matches. CDR3 sequence (DNA): TGTGCCAGCAGCTGGAATTCAGGGGGAAAACTCTATGGCTACACCTTC. Residues: CASSWNSGGKLYGYTF.

In this sample, this clone turned up a few times. V is TRBV12-2 and J is TRBJ2-7; the DNA was not used to check the table's D call, TRBD2. TRBV12-2 is flagged as a pseudogene. This CDR3 is 18 amino acids long. The CDR3 loop is CASRFPRTSGASSYEQYF. The CDR3 DNA is TGTGCAAGTCGCTTCCCCAGGACTAGCGGGGCTTCGTCCTACGAGCAGTACTTC.

The chain has TRBV2 and TRBJ1-1, with D unresolved. Germline-derived CDR1 and CDR2 are SNHLY and FYNNEI. V dropped 2 bases and J dropped 4 bases, with 11 bases sitting between them. The CDR3 runs 14 residues. DNA of the CDR3: TGTGCCAGCAGTGAAACAGTTGTGAGCACTGAAGCTTTCTTT. Protein: CASSETVVSTEAFF.

This clone showed up just a few times. The rearrangement links TRBV7-9 to TRBJ2-1; D unresolved. Germline-derived CDR1 and CDR2 are SEHNR and FQNEAQ (reference sequence). The CDR3 is 11 amino acids. Trimming removed 1 base from V and 10 bases from J, with 5 bases in between. The CDR3 sequence: CASSLGVEQFF. DNA of the CDR3: TGTGCCAGCAGCTTAGGAGTGGAGCAGTTCTTC. The complete variable domain, with remaining parts taken from reference TRBV7-9 and TRBJ2-1, reads DTGVSQNPRHKITKRGQNVTFRCDPISEHNRLYWYRQTLGQGPEFLTYFQNEAQLEKSRLLSDRFSAERPKGSFSTLEIQRTEQGDSAMYLCASSLGVEQFFGPGTRLTVL.

The rearrangement links TRBV28 to TRBJ1-1; maybe TRBD1 (5 bases). V was trimmed by 6 bases and J by 4 bases, leaving 18 bases between them. The CDR3 extends over 15 amino acids. Germline lookup yields CDR1 MDHEN and CDR2 SYDVKM. CDR3 sequence (DNA): TGTGCCAGCAGCTCCCCCCTACGGGGGAGCACTGAAGCTTTCTTT. Translated, it gives CASSSPLRGSTEAFF.